The 24 T cell receptor beta chains below were found in one sample sequenced in a study of blood T cell repertoires in COVID-19. Generated by immunoSEQ multiplex PCR, the TCRdb table keeps only in-frame clones and is missing some. The top ten clones hold 22% of a sample with approximately 85,000 clones, 70% to 90% of them seen once. The source material was peripheral blood. These receptors were obtained from a woman aged 80 or over in a cohort sampled during active or convalescent COVID-19.

This clone was observed once. This chain connects TRBV5-4 to TRBJ2-3, with 10 bases lining up with TRBD2. CDR1 is SGHNT and CDR2 is YYREEE in the germline V gene (reference sequence). V lost 4 bases, J lost 4 bases, and 9 bases stayed unmatched. The CDR3 is 16 residues long. CDR3 in DNA: TGTGCCAGCAGCCAGAGATTAGCGGGAGGAGCAGATACGCAGTATTTT. It is translated as CASSQRLAGGADTQYF. Supplemented by reference TRBV5-4 and TRBJ2-3, the full variable domain reads ETGVTQSPTHLIKTRGQQVTLRCSSQSGHNTVSWYQQALGQGPQFIFQYYREEENGRGNFPPRFSGLQFPNYSSELNVNALELDDSALYLCASSQRLAGGADTQYFGPGTRLTVL.

This clone occurred a few times. The chain employs TRBV7-6 and TRBJ2-1; the D gene is possibly TRBD1 (6 bases). The germline V and J ends were trimmed by 5 bases and 4 bases, with 24 bases remaining between them. The germline CDR1 and CDR2 sequences are SGHVS and FNYEAQ. There are 18 residues in the CDR3. CDR3 in amino acids: CASSQAVGATRGYNEQFF. The CDR3, as DNA: TGTGCCAGCAGCCAGGCTGTGGGGGCTACCAGGGGTTACAATGAGCAGTTCTTC.

The gene calls are TRBV10-3 and TRBJ2-3; unclear D gene. V was shortened by 3 bases and J by 1 base, with 8 bases between the two germline ends. Germline V gene data show CDR1 as ENHRY and CDR2 as SYGVKD. This CDR3 spans 14 amino acids. The CDR3 nucleotides are TGTGCCATCAGTGACCGTCTTGGCACAGATACGCAGTATTTT. Translation gives CAISDRLGTDTQYF.

The V and J genes are TRBV5-1 and TRBJ2-1; 12 bases align to TRBD1. CDR1 is SGHRS and CDR2 is YFSETQ in the germline V gene. This CDR3 is 16 amino acids long. Losses at the gene ends were 0 bases for V and 5 bases for J; bases not matched to a gene: 3. The CDR3 loop reads CASSLAGQGANNEQFF. The CDR3 bases are TGCGCCAGCAGCTTGGCGGGACAGGGGGCAAACAATGAGCAGTTCTTC. Using reference TRBV5-1 and TRBJ2-1 for the parts outside the CDR3, the full variable domain is KAGVTQTPRYLIKTRGQQVTLSCSPISGHRSVSWYQQTPGQGLQFLFEYFSETQRNKGNFPGRFSGRQFSNSRSEMNVSTLELGDSALYLCASSLAGQGANNEQFFGPGTRLTVL.

V is TRBV29-1 and J is TRBJ1-1; tentatively, D is TRBD1 (5 bases). The CDR3 sequence is 13 residues long. V gave up 3 bases and J gave up 4 bases, with 12 bases separating them. CDR1 and CDR2 (germline): SQVTM, ANQGSEA. CDR3 sequence: CSVDGGSGTEAFF. The CDR3 nucleotides are TGCAGCGTTGACGGGGGTTCCGGCACTGAAGCTTTCTTT. Full variable domain (outside the CDR3, taken from reference TRBV29-1 and TRBJ1-1): SAVISQKPSRDICQRGTSLTIQCQVDSQVTMMFWYRQQPGQSLTLIATANQGSEATYESGFVIDKFPISRPNLTFSTLTVSNMSPEDSSIYLCSVDGGSGTEAFFGQGTRLTVV.

The chain is built from TRBV9 and TRBJ2-2, with D possibly matching TRBD1 (6 bases). The germline gives CDR1 SGDLS, CDR2 YYNGEE. CDR3 length: 14 residues. With 5 bases removed from V and 2 bases from J, the gap between germline ends came to 10 bases. The CDR3, as DNA: TGTGCCAGCAGAGACAGGCCTAACACCGGGGAGCTGTTTTTT. Its translation: CASRDRPNTGELFF.

The genes are TRBV18 and TRBJ1-1; D is undetermined. V was pared by 3 bases and J by 0 bases, with 14 bases between. Germline loops: CDR1 KGHSH, CDR2 LQKENI. The CDR3 is made up of 16 amino acids. The CDR3 loop reads CASSPPLGSMNTEAFF. The CDR3 DNA is TGTGCCAGCTCACCGCCATTAGGGAGCATGAACACTGAAGCTTTCTTT.

The chain uses TRBV5-1 and TRBJ2-5; 11 bases agree with TRBD2. Germline CDR1 is SGHRS and CDR2 is YFSETQ. J lost 2 bases, V lost 0 bases, and 3 bases had no gene match. The CDR3 is made up of 16 amino acids. CDR3 residues: CASSLVLAGGQETQYF. The CDR3 DNA reads TGCGCCAGCAGCTTGGTTCTAGCGGGAGGACAAGAGACCCAGTACTTC. Based on the CDR3 plus reference TRBV5-1 and TRBJ2-5, the full variable domain is KAGVTQTPRYLIKTRGQQVTLSCSPISGHRSVSWYQQTPGQGLQFLFEYFSETQRNKGNFPGRFSGRQFSNSRSEMNVSTLELGDSALYLCASSLVLAGGQETQYFGPGTRLLVL.

J is TRBJ1-1 and V is TRBV4-2, with 7 bases matching TRBD1. CDR1 and CDR2 (germline): LGHNA, YNFKEQ. The length of the CDR3 is 18 residues. Losses at the gene ends were 0 bases for V and 5 bases for J; bases not matched to a gene: 15. For the CDR3, the DNA is TGTGCCAGCAGCCAAGATCCCAGCAGGGGGATACTCGGGACTGAAGCTTTCTTT. It yields the protein CASSQDPSRGILGTEAFF.

The rearrangement uses TRBV7-3 and TRBJ1-1; 7 bases fit TRBD1. The CDR3 has 13 residues. The V gene's germline CDR1 is SGHTA and CDR2 FQGTGA. V lost 5 bases, J lost 5 bases, and 5 bases stayed unmatched. Written as DNA, the CDR3 is TGTGCCAGCAGCAACCCAGGGGGAACTGAAGCTTTCTTT. Encoded protein: CASSNPGGTEAFF.

The rearrangement uses TRBV5-1 and TRBJ1-4, with D unresolved. Germline values: CDR1 SGHRS, CDR2 YFSETQ. The V end lost 4 bases, the J end lost 2 bases, and 15 bases lay between the germline ends. CDR3 size: 16 residues. The CDR3 loop reads CASSPDAGGTNEKLFF. CDR3 in DNA: TGCGCCAGCAGCCCGGACGCGGGAGGTACTAATGAAAAACTGTTTTTT.

The chain carries TRBV2 and TRBJ1-2; 7 bases are shared with TRBD1. From germline, CDR1 is SNHLY and CDR2 FYNNEI. With 4 bases clipped from V and 8 bases from J, the junction kept 10 bases outside the gene matches. This CDR3 contains 14 residues. This CDR3 is CASSVEQGIGGYTF. DNA of the CDR3: TGTGCCAGCAGTGTAGAACAGGGGATCGGAGGCTACACCTTC.

This clone has just a few counts. The rearrangement links TRBV28 to TRBJ1-4; a weak D match, TRBD1 (6 bases). The germline CDR1 and CDR2 sequences are MDHEN and SYDVKM. This CDR3 contains 12 residues. In DNA form, the CDR3 reads TGTGCAATTGGGGGGGCGGATGAAAAACTGTTTTTT. Translating it yields CAIGGADEKLFF.

The chain combines TRBV18 with TRBJ2-3, with D uncertain. The V end lost 6 bases, the J end lost 2 bases, and 12 bases lay between the germline ends. Germline values: CDR1 KGHSH, CDR2 LQKENI. CDR3 size: 14 residues. The CDR3 DNA reads TGTGCCAGCTCTCCTGACACCAACACAGATACGCAGTATTTT. Protein sequence: CASSPDTNTDTQYF.

The chain combines TRBV28 with TRBJ2-7; D is possibly TRBD1 (5 bases). CDR3 length: 13 residues. Germline V gene data show CDR1 as MDHEN and CDR2 as SYDVKM. V gave up 6 bases and J gave up 6 bases, with 15 bases separating them. CDR3 amino acids: CASRTQGGLEQYV. In nucleotides, the CDR3 is TGTGCCAGCAGGACCCAGGGTGGGCTCGAGCAGTACGTC.

This clone was counted a few times. The genes are TRBV19 and TRBJ1-2; 9 bases are a match to TRBD1. Germline values: CDR1 LNHDA, CDR2 SQIVND (reference sequence). The CDR3 runs 14 residues. V was pared by 4 bases and J by 4 bases, with 4 bases of the junction left unmatched. Here the CDR3 DNA reads TGTGCCAGTAGTAGGGACAGGGAAAGCTATGGCTACACCTTC. Translation: CASSRDRESYGYTF.

This clone has only one observation. This chain links TRBV10-3 with TRBJ1-5, with TRBD1 identical over 7 bases. The V segment lost 5 bases and the J segment 5 bases; nucleotides outside the gene matches: 3. The V gene's germline CDR1 is ENHRY and CDR2 SYGVKD. CDR3 length equals 13 residues. CDR3 DNA: TGTGCCATCAGTACCGACAGGGATCAGCCCCAGCATTTT. This gives the protein CAISTDRDQPQHF.

V usage is TRBV11-2 and J usage is TRBJ2-5; no definite D call. Germline loops: CDR1 SGHAT, CDR2 FQNNGV. The CDR3 spans 11 residues. The germline V and J ends were trimmed by 1 base and 5 bases, with 2 bases remaining between them. The CDR3 sequence is CASSLAETQYF. In DNA form, the CDR3 reads TGTGCCAGCAGCTTAGCTGAGACCCAGTACTTC.

The rearrangement uses TRBV11-2 and TRBJ2-1, with TRBD1 as a possible D gene (6 bases). The CDR3 spans 15 residues. Trimming left V 4 bases short and J 5 bases short, with 15 bases between. The germline V gene has CDR1 SGHAT and CDR2 FQNNGV. The CDR3 region is CASSYWTALNNEQFF. The CDR3 DNA follows: TGTGCCAGCAGCTACTGGACAGCTCTAAACAATGAGCAGTTCTTC.

In this sample, this clone turned up once. The chain uses TRBV11-3 and TRBJ2-1, with a possible D match to TRBD2 (6 bases). CDR3 size: 15 residues. The V and J ends lost 1 base and 6 bases respectively, with 13 bases between them. CDR1 is SGHNT, CDR2 YENEEA, per germline. CDR3 protein: CASSLGIAVANEQFF. The DNA of the CDR3 is TGTGCCAGCAGCTTAGGAATAGCGGTGGCCAATGAGCAGTTCTTC.

The rearrangement joins TRBV11-2 to TRBJ1-5; D is ambiguous. The germline gives CDR1 SGHAT, CDR2 FQNNGV. Trimming pared 1 base from V and 4 bases from J, leaving 11 bases between. This CDR3 region has 15 residues. CDR3 residues: CASSLGPGSNQPQHF. The DNA for the CDR3 is TGTGCCAGCAGCTTAGGCCCGGGTTCGAATCAGCCCCAGCATTTT.

The chain links TRBV5-1 to TRBJ1-5, with a possible D match to TRBD1 (6 bases). The V gene lost 4 bases and the J gene lost 7 bases, with 12 bases spanning the gap. CDR1 and CDR2 from the germline V gene are SGHRS and YFSETQ. CDR3 length: 13 residues. Here the CDR3 reads CASSKDRGQPQHF. The CDR3 region has the DNA TGCGCCAGCAGCAAGGACAGAGGACAGCCCCAGCATTTT.

The chain has TRBV5-1 and TRBJ2-3; TRBD2 might be the D (5 bases). Trimming stripped 0 bases from V and 3 bases from J, with 11 bases between. The CDR3 spans 15 residues. Germline V gene lookup returns CDR1 SGHRS and CDR2 YFSETQ. The CDR3, as DNA: TGCGCCAGCAGCTTGGTGGTGGGAGAGACAGATACGCAGTATTTT. It translates to CASSLVVGETDTQYF.

This chain links TRBV19 with TRBJ2-7; possible D gene TRBD1, 6 bases. The ends were cut back, 6 bases at V and 3 bases at J, with 18 bases in the middle. The CDR3 is 15 residues long. CDR1 and CDR2 (germline): LNHDA, SQIVND (reference sequence). This CDR3 is CASSPGASMVYEQYF. Written as DNA, the CDR3 is TGTGCCAGTAGCCCAGGGGCGTCGATGGTCTACGAGCAGTACTTC.